These T cell receptor beta chains were read from a single sample in a study of blood T cell repertoires in COVID-19. Profiling relied on immunoSEQ multiplex PCR, and the TCRdb table lists in-frame clones only, not all of them. This table holds approximately 270,000 clones, approximately 85% found once. Sequenced material: PBMCs or T cells enriched from blood (not recorded which). The receptor set was obtained from a woman aged 25 to 39 who had recovered from COVID-19. The CDR3 runs from the conserved cysteine through the conserved F or W. A D gene is named only where the DNA matches it firmly. Clone size is stated in some rows and not others, as once, few, many or a class when expanded.

clone_size,j_call,v_call,d_call,cdr3_nt,cdr3_aa
few,TRBJ1-6,TRBV19,NA,TGTGCCAGTAGTATTCCCGGGACAAACCTGAATTCACCCCTCCACTTT,CASSIPGTNLNSPLHF
few,TRBJ2-1,TRBV27,NA,TGTGCCAGCAGTTTCGGTAGCTCCTACAATGAGCAGTTCTTC,CASSFGSSYNEQFF
NA,TRBJ2-1,TRBV20-1,TRBD2,TGCAGTGCTAGAGTAGCGGGCCCAATAATCTTC,CSARVAGPIIF
NA,TRBJ1-3,TRBV28,TRBD1,TGTGCCAGCAGTCCCCCAGGGGGGTTGACCATATATTTT,CASSPPGGLTIYF
NA,TRBJ2-3,TRBV29-1,NA,TGCAGCGTTTCCCCCAAGGGGCTGGATACGCAGTATTTT,CSVSPKGLDTQYF
NA,TRBJ1-5,TRBV7-4,NA,TGTGCCAGCATCAAGTTCCAGGGTGGCCCTAATGGCAATCAGCCCCAGCATTTT,CASIKFQGGPNGNQPQHF
once,TRBJ2-2,TRBV9,NA,TGTGCCAGCAGCGTACAGGGGCACACCGGGGAGCTGTTTTTT,CASSVQGHTGELFF
NA,TRBJ1-4,TRBV5-1,TRBD1,TGCGCCAGCAGCTTGGATCCGTCGGGACAGGGTGAAAAACTGTTTTTT,CASSLDPSGQGEKLFF
once,TRBJ2-1,TRBV9,TRBD1,TGTGCCAGCAGCGCTCCCGGGACAGGGGGCGGCGAGCAGTTCTTC,CASSAPGTGGGEQFF
NA,TRBJ2-7,TRBV5-1,TRBD2,TGCGCCAGCAGCCCGACTAGCGGACCCTACGAGCAGTACTTC,CASSPTSGPYEQYF
NA,TRBJ1-5,TRBV18,NA,TGTGCCAGCTCACCACCGAGCTCAGGGCAGCAATCGTTTCAGCCCCAGCATTTT,CASSPPSSGQQSFQPQHF
once,TRBJ1-5,TRBV10-3,NA,TGTGCCATCAGTGACCCACGAGGCGGACAGCCCCAGCATTTT,CAISDPRGGQPQHF
few,TRBJ1-1,TRBV19,NA,TGTGCCAGTAGTATAGGCTCCGGGACTCTGGGGACTGAAGCTTTCTTT,CASSIGSGTLGTEAFF
NA,TRBJ2-7,TRBV5-5,TRBD1,TGTGCCAGCAGCGAGGGACAGCACTACGAGCAGTACTTC,CASSEGQHYEQYF
NA,TRBJ2-3,TRBV29-1,TRBD1,TGCAGCGTTGAAAGCGGACAGGGGACAGATACGCAGTATTTT,CSVESGQGTDTQYF
NA,TRBJ2-3,TRBV5-1,NA,TGCGCCAGCAGCTCCGGAGGGCCCACAGATACGCAGTATTTT,CASSSGGPTDTQYF
NA,TRBJ1-6,TRBV7-8,NA,TGTGCCAGCAGCTCCACTCCCAGGTTCTCCTATAATTCACCCCTCCACTTT,CASSSTPRFSYNSPLHF
NA,TRBJ1-1,TRBV10-2,TRBD1,TGCGCCAGCAGCCCTGACAGGGAGACTTTCTTT,CASSPDRETFF
once,TRBJ2-5,TRBV11-2,TRBD2,TGTGCCAGCAGCTTGGGACTAGCGGGGGGTGACCAAGAGACCCAGTACTTC,CASSLGLAGGDQETQYF
NA,TRBJ2-7,TRBV15,NA,TGTGCCACCAGCAGAGATAAGGACAGTAGTTTCGTATATGAGCAGTACTTC,CATSRDKDSSFVYEQYF
once,TRBJ2-1,TRBV30,NA,TGTGCCTGGAGTGAGGAGGGGCGAGGTTGGAATGAGCAGTTCTTC,CAWSEEGRGWNEQFF
NA,TRBJ1-2,TRBV20-1,NA,TGCAGTGCTCCGGGAGAGGGGGGCTACACCTTC,CSAPGEGGYTF
NA,TRBJ1-1,TRBV10-2,NA,TGCGCCAGCAGGGGACATGCCCTTGAAGCTTTCTTT,CASRGHALEAFF
NA,TRBJ2-7,TRBV7-2,NA,TGTGCCAGCAGCTTCGCAGGTACAACCTACGAGCAGTACTTC,CASSFAGTTYEQYF
NA,TRBJ2-5,TRBV28,NA,TGTGCCAGCACCTTCGGGGGTCTTTTGTCAGAAGAGACCCAGTACTTC,CASTFGGLLSEETQYF
NA,TRBJ1-3,TRBV6-1,NA,TGTGCCAGCAGTGAAGTCCGAGGGAACACCATATATTTT,CASSEVRGNTIYF
NA,TRBJ1-2,TRBV27,TRBD1,TGTGCCAGCACCTCATCCGGGACCCCAGGGGGTGGCTACACCTTC,CASTSSGTPGGGYTF
NA,TRBJ2-1,TRBV27,TRBD2,TGTGCCAGCAGTTTTCGACTAGCGGGAGTTGGTTCCTACAATGAGCAGTTCTTC,CASSFRLAGVGSYNEQFF
NA,TRBJ1-4,TRBV2,NA,TGTGCCAGCAGTGAAACAAGGGGGACTAATGAAAAACTGTTTTTT,CASSETRGTNEKLFF
once,TRBJ1-2,TRBV28,TRBD1,TGTGCCAGCAGCCGGGACAGGGGAATCGACGGCTACACCTTC,CASSRDRGIDGYTF
few,TRBJ2-5,TRBV4-2,NA,TGTGCCAGCAGCCGGGTTGGACAGCTACAAGAGACCCAGTACTTC,CASSRVGQLQETQYF
NA,TRBJ1-2,TRBV28,NA,TGTGCCAGCAGTTTATTGAGGGCGCGTCGGTATGGCTACACCTTC,CASSLLRARRYGYTF
NA,TRBJ1-4,TRBV5-1,TRBD1,TGCGCCAGCAGCTTGGGGACAGGGGTAAATGAAAAACTGTTTTTT,CASSLGTGVNEKLFF
few,TRBJ2-2,TRBV30,TRBD2,TGTGCCTGGAGGACTAGCGGCACCGGGGAGCTGTTTTTT,CAWRTSGTGELFF
many,TRBJ2-2,TRBV3-1/TRBV3-2,TRBD1,TGTGCCAGCAGCCGACAGGGCGAGGTCGGGGAGCTGTTTTTT,CASSRQGEVGELFF
once,TRBJ1-5,TRBV7-6,TRBD1,TGTGCCAGCAGCTCCGGACAGGGGGGGGTGATGGCCCAGCATTTT,CASSSGQGGVMAQHF
NA,TRBJ2-1,TRBV7-3,TRBD2,TGTGCCAGCAGCCTACGGGCTAGCGGGACCAATGAGCAGTTCTTC,CASSLRASGTNEQFF
NA,TRBJ1-4,TRBV7-3,NA,TGTGCCAGCAGCTCTCAGGCTAATGAAAAACTGTTTTTT,CASSSQANEKLFF
NA,TRBJ2-3,TRBV6-2/TRBV6-3,NA,TGTGCCAGCAGTTTGACTGAACTCACAGATACGCAGTATTTT,CASSLTELTDTQYF
many,TRBJ2-2,TRBV10-3,NA,TGTGCCATCAGTGGACTAACTCTTACCGGGGAGCTGTTTTTT,CAISGLTLTGELFF
NA,TRBJ2-4,TRBV29-1,TRBD1,TGCAGCGTTGGGGGACAGGGCGACATTCAGTACTTC,CSVGGQGDIQYF
NA,TRBJ2-3,TRBV7-3,TRBD1,TGTGCCAGCAGCTCGGGCACAGGGGGCACAGATACGCAGTATTTT,CASSSGTGGTDTQYF